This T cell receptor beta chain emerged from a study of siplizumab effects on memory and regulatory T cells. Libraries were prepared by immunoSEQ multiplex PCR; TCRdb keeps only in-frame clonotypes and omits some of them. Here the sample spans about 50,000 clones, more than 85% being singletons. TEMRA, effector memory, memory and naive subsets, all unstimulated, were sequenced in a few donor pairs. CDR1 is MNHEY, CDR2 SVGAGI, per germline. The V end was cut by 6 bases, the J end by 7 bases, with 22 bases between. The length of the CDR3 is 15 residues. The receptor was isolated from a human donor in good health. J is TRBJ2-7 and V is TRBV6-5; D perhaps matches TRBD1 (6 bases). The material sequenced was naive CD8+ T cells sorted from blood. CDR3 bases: TGTGCCAGCAGACCGGACAGTACCTGGATCTGGGAGCAGTACTTC. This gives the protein CASRPDSTWIWEQYF.